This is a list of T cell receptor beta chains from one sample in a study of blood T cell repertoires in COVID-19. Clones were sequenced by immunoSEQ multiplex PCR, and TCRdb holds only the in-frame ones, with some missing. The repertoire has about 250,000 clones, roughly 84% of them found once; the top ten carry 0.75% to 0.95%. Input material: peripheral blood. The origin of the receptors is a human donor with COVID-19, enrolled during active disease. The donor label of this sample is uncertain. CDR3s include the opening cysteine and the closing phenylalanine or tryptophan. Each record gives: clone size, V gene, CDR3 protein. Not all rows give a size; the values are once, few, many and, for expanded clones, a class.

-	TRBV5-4	CASSGGQGETNEKLFF
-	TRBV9	CASSETGSGTDTQYF
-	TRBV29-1	CSVEDRPRTGQDNTIYF
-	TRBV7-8	CASGGHSGHIDTEAFF
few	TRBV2	CASSELRLAGSYNEQFF
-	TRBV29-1	CSVAGGSNQPQHF
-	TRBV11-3	CASSSRAGLALNEQFF
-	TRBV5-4	CASSLSGDRNYGYTF
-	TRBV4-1	CASSFGSGKVNDEQFF
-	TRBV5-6	CASSPRTGGSHSSYNEQFF
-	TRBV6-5	CASRKLGQQYF
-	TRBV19	CASSIRGIETQYF
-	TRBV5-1	CASSLGTSGSETQYF
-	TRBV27	CASSLSTPASATNEKLFF
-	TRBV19	CASSGPGQGSGEKLFF
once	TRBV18	CASSPPQGRGSNEQFF
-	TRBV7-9	CASSLRVVTGSSGYTF
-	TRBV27	CASSLQYATNEKLFF
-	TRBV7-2	CASSFRGLAGVEQFF
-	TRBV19	CASSINPAGTDTQYF
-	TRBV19	CASSTDGQLYSNQPQHF
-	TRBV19	CASSSGGSTTNEKLFF